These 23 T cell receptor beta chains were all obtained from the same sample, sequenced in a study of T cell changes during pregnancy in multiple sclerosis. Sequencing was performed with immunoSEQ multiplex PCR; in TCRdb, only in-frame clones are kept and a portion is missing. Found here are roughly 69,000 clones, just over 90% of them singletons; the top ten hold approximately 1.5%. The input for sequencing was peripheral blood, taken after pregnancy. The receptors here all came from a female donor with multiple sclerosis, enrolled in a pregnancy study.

The CDR3 reads CASSQKMGTSGRVDTQYF. CDR3 DNA sequence: TGCGCCAGCAGCCAAAAAATGGGGACTAGCGGGAGGGTTGATACGCAGTATTTT. The genes are TRBV4-1 and TRBJ2-3; 16 bases match TRBD2. Germline CDR1 reads MGHRA; CDR2 reads YSYEKL. This CDR3 is built from 18 residues. V lost 2 bases and J lost 6; bases outside the gene matches: 8.

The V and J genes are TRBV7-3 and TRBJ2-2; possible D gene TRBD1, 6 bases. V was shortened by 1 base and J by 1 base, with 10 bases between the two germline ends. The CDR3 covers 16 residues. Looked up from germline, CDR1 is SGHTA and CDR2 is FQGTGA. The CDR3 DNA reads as TGTGCCAGCAGCTTAAGAGCAGGGGTGAACACCGGGGAGCTGTTTTTT. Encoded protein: CASSLRAGVNTGELFF.

In nucleotides, the CDR3 is TGCGCCAGCAGCTTGTCAACCCGGGGAGGGACAGATACGCAGTATTTT. Residues: CASSLSTRGGTDTQYF. The chain couples TRBV5-1 to TRBJ2-3, with 7 bases that match TRBD2. The CDR3 has 16 amino acids. From germline, CDR1 is SGHRS and CDR2 YFSETQ. J was trimmed by 3 bases and V by 1 base; bases with no gene match: 8.

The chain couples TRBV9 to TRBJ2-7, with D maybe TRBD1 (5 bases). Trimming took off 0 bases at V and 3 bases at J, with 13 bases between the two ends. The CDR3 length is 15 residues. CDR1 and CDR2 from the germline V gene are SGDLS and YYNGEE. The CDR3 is CASSVADTGYYEQYF. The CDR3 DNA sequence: TGTGCCAGCAGCGTAGCAGACACAGGATACTACGAGCAGTACTTC.

The CDR3 nucleotides read TGTGCCAGCAGTTCCAACAGGGTTCCGAATGAGCAGTTCTTC. Translation: CASSSNRVPNEQFF. The chain combines TRBV27 with TRBJ2-1, with D possibly matching TRBD1 (6 bases). Germline loops: CDR1 MNHEY, CDR2 SMNVEV (reference sequence). V lost 4 bases, J lost 7 bases, and 14 bases lay in between. CDR3 length: 14 residues.

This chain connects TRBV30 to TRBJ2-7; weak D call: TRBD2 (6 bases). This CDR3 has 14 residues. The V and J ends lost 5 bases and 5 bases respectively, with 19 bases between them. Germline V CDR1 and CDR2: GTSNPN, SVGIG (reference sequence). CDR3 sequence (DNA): TGTGCCTGGCAACGTATGGAGGGGTCGGACGAGCAGTACTTC. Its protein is CAWQRMEGSDEQYF.

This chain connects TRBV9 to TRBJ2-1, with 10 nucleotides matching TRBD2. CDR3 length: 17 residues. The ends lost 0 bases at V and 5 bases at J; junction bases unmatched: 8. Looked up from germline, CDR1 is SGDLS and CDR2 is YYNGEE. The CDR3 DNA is TGTGCCAGCAGCGTAGGAAGGGGGACTAGCGCGAACAATGAGCAGTTCTTC. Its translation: CASSVGRGTSANNEQFF.

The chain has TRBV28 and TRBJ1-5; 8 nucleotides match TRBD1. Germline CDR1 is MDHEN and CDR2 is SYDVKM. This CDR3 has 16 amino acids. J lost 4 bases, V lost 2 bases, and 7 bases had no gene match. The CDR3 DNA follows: TGTGCCAGCAGTTTACCGACAGGGGTGGGGAATCAGCCCCAGCATTTT. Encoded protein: CASSLPTGVGNQPQHF.

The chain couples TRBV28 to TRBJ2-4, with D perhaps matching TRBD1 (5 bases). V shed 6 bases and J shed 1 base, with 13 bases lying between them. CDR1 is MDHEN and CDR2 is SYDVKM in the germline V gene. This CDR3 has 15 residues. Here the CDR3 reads CASSLTDPAKNIQYF. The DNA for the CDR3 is TGTGCCAGCAGCCTGACAGATCCCGCCAAAAACATTCAGTACTTC.

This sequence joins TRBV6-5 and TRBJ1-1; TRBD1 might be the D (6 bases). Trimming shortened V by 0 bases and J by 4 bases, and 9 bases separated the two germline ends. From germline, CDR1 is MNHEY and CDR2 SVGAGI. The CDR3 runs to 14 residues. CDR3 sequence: CASSYSRTATEAFF. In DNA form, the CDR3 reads TGTGCCAGCAGTTACTCGAGGACAGCCACTGAAGCTTTCTTT.

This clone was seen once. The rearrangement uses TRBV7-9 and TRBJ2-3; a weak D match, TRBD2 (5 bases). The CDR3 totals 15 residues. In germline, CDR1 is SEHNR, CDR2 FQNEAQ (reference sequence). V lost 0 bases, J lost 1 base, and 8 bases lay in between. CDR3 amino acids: CASSLARAGTDTQYF. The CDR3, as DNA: TGTGCCAGCAGCTTAGCGAGGGCCGGCACAGATACGCAGTATTTT.

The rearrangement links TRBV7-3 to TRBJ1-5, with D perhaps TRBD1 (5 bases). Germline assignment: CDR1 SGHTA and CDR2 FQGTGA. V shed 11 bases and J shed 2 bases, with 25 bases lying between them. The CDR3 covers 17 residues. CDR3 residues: CASTNPWGRAGNQPQHF. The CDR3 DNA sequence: TGTGCCTCCACCAATCCCTGGGGCAGGGCTGGCAATCAGCCCCAGCATTTT.

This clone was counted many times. The CDR3: CASSQWEGVHNEQFF. The CDR3 DNA sequence: TGCGCCAGCAGCCAGTGGGAGGGGGTCCACAATGAGCAGTTCTTC. The rearrangement joins TRBV4-1 to TRBJ2-1; D possibly corresponds to TRBD2 (7 bases). Germline CDR1 reads MGHRA; CDR2 reads YSYEKL. CDR3 length equals 15 residues. Trimming took off 3 bases at V and 5 bases at J, with 14 bases between the two ends.

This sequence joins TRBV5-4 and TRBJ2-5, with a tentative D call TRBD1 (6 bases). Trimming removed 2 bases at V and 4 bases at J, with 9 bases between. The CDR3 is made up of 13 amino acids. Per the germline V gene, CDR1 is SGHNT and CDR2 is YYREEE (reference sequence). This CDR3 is CASSFLGGETQYF. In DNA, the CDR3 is TGTGCCAGCAGCTTTTTAGGGGGAGAGACCCAGTACTTC.

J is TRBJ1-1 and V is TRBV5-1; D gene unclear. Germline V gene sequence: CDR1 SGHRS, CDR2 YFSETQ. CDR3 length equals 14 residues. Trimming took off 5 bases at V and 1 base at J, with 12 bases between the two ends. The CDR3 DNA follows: TGCGCCAGCAGAACCGCAGGTCAGAACACTGAAGCTTTCTTT. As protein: CASRTAGQNTEAFF. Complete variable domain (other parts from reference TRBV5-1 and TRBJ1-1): KAGVTQTPRYLIKTRGQQVTLSCSPISGHRSVSWYQQTPGQGLQFLFEYFSETQRNKGNFPGRFSGRQFSNSRSEMNVSTLELGDSALYLCASRTAGQNTEAFFGQGTRLTVV.

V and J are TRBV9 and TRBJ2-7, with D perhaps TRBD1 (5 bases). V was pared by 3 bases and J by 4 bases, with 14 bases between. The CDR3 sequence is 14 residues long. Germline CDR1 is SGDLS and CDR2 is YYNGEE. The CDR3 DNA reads TGTGCCAGCAGCGATGGAAGGGGTGTTTACGAGCAGTACTTC. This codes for CASSDGRGVYEQYF.

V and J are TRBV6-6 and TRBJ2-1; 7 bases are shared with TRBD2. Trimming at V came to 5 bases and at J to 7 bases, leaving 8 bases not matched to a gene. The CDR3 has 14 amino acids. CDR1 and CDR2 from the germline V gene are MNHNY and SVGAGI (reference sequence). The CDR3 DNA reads TGTGCCAGCAGTCTGACACTAGCGACAAATGAGCAGTTCTTC. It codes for CASSLTLATNEQFF.

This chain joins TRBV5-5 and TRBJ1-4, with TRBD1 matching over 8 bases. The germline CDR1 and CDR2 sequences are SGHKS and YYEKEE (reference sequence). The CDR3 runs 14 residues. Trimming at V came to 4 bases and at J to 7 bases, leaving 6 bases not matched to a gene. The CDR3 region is CASSRTGNFEKLFF. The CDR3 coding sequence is TGTGCCAGCAGCAGGACAGGGAATTTTGAAAAACTGTTTTTT.

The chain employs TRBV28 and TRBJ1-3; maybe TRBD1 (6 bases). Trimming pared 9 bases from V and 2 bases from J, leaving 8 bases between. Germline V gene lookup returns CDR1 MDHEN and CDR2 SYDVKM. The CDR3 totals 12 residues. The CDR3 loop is CASYRAGNTIYF. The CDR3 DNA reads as TGTGCCAGTTACAGGGCTGGAAACACCATATATTTT.

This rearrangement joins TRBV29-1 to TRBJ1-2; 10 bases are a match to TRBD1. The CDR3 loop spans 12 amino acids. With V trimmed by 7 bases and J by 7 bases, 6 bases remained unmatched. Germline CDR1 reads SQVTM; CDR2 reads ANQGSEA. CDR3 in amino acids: CSAAGQGSGYTF. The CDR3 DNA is TGCAGCGCTGCGGGACAGGGGTCTGGCTACACCTTC.

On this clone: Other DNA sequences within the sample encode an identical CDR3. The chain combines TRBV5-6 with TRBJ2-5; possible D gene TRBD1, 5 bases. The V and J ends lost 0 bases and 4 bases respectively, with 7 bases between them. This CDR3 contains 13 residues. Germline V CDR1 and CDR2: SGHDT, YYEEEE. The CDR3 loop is CASSLVQGETQYF. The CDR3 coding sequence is TGTGCCAGCAGCTTGGTGCAGGGAGAGACCCAGTACTTC.

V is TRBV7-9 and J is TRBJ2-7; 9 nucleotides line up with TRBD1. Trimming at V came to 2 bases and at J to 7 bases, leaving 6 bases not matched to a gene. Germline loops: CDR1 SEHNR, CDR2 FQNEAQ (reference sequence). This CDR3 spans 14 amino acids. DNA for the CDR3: TGTGCCAGCAGCTTACCGGGACAGGGCGCTGAGCAGTACTTC. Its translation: CASSLPGQGAEQYF.

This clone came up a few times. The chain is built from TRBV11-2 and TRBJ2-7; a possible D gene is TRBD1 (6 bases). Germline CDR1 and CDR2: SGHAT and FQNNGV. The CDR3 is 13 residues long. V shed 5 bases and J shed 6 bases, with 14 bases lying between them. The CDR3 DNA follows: TGTGCCAGCAGCCCAGATGGGGGCGGCGAGCAGTACTTC. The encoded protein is CASSPDGGGEQYF.